A single T cell receptor beta chain is shown here with its context. This entry comes from a study of T cell changes during pregnancy in multiple sclerosis. Produced via immunoSEQ multiplex PCR; TCRdb's table is partial and in-frame only. Among about 61,000 clones, just under 90% were seen once, and the ten largest hold 0.89%. The TCR was taken from a female donor in good health, enrolled as a control in a pregnancy study. Here the sequenced sample was peripheral blood, taken in the first trimester of pregnancy.

The CDR3 DNA reads as TGTGCCAGTAGTATAGATCAACAGACTAAAGAGACCCAGTACTTC. This codes for CASSIDQQTKETQYF. V and J are TRBV19 and TRBJ2-5; tentative D call: TRBD2 (5 bases). Looked up from germline, CDR1 is LNHDA and CDR2 is SQIVND (reference sequence). With 0 bases removed from V and 3 bases from J, the gap between germline ends came to 11 bases. This CDR3 has 15 amino acids.